This T cell receptor (beta chain) emerged from a study of tumor-infiltrating lymphocytes in primary liver carcinoma. At the level of the study: Spanning 30 to 69 years of age, the patients were men and women.

Germline V lookup: CDR1 MGHRA, CDR2 YSYEKL. This CDR3 has 18 amino acids. Making TCR beta cDNA involved approximately 520 ng total RNA and a constant-region primer. Investigators got TCR beta libraries out of three nested multiplex PCR rounds, done with slightly modified ARM-PCR. A C-beta reverse primer was combined with TRBV1-TRBV30 forward primers in the first two PCR rounds, and each round had approximately 10 cycles. TCRdb fed the multiplex PCR reads into MiXCR, producing one record per CDR3 protein. The sample has 60,000 or so distinct CDR3 sequences; over 65% are singletons. Overall study results and limits: Tumor-adjacent and tumor-blood pairs shared less of their repertoires than tumor region pairs shared. Blood had a significantly lower top-250-clone fraction than tumors did (p = 0.039).

Each 20-30 mg portion of unsorted bulk tissue served as the source for co-extraction of RNA and DNA. The patients, who had chronic HBV infection, were treatment-naive (untreated). Concerning this clonotype itself: The antigen is unknown. One end of the junction does not line up with germline, which may come from a read error.

Sequencing was carried out using liver tumor tissue from sampling region 2. Subset denoted: tumor region T2, inferior pole. The chain is built from TRBV4-1 and TRBJ2-3, with D maybe TRBD2 (5 bases). The clonotype was recovered from a middle-aged man with primary liver carcinoma and hepatitis B virus infection. Written as DNA, the CDR3 is TGCGCCAGCAGCCAGACCATTGCCCTAGCTGAAGTCACCGATACGCTGTATTTT. Its protein is CASSQTIALAEVTDTLYF.